The sequence of this T cell receptor beta chain was determined in a study of T-cell reconstitution after alpha-beta-depleted transplantation in children. Whole-study results and caveats: Once a year had passed after transplant, T-cell counts and diversity came mostly from newly produced T cells. After transplant, at about two months, alpha-beta T cells were reportedly derived from several hundred expanded graft clones. Recipient T cells and thymic progenitors that survived were the source of the high TCRbeta diversity seen at day 60 in some patients.

This clonotype has at least ten counts. The antigen is unknown. Preparation of the TCRbeta library was carried out with unique molecular identifiers. TCRdb reprocessed the PCR reads with MiXCR, giving one entry per CDR3 protein. The sample holds 200,000 or so distinct CDR3 sequences, roughly 6.5% seen once. Trimming took 6 bases from V and 0 from J, leaving 13 bases between them. The CDR3 consists of 15 residues. This clonotype was obtained from a girl under two years old with combined immunodeficiency, due to receive a stem cell transplant. This material consisted of PBMCs, taken before TCRalphabeta/CD19-depleted stem cell transplant. This chain uses TRBV12-3 or TRBV12-4 with TRBJ2-3, with TRBD1 as a possible D gene (6 bases). CDR3 protein: CASREQGASTDTQYF. The CDR3 DNA reads as TGTGCCAGCAGGGAACAGGGTGCTAGCACAGATACGCAGTATTTT.